A single sample gave rise to the 21 T cell receptor beta chains below, sequenced in a study of T cell responses to AZD1222 COVID-19 vaccine. Profiling relied on immunoSEQ multiplex PCR, and the TCRdb table lists in-frame clones only, not all of them. The sample has 83,000 or so clones; about nine tenths are singletons. The sample was peripheral blood, taken 28 days after the second AZD1222 dose. Receptors were obtained from an adult who received the AZD1222 COVID-19 vaccine.

This chain links TRBV19 with TRBJ2-7; D possibly corresponds to TRBD2 (5 bases). V lost 5 bases and J 2 bases, leaving 10 bases between the germline ends. CDR1 LNHDA and CDR2 SQIVND come from the germline V gene (reference sequence). This CDR3 is 13 amino acids long. CDR3 in amino acids: CASSSRAPYEQYF. The CDR3 region has the DNA TGTGCCAGTAGTTCGCGGGCCCCCTACGAGCAGTACTTC.

J is TRBJ2-3 and V is TRBV3-1 (or the pseudogene TRBV3-2); 10 nucleotides line up with TRBD2. The V segment lost 0 bases and the J segment 4 bases; nucleotides outside the gene matches: 7. Germline V CDR1 and CDR2: LGHDT, YNNKEL (reference sequence). The length of the CDR3 is 17 residues. The CDR3 DNA sequence: TGTGCCAGCAGCCAAGATCCGCTAGCGGGGGTTTCAGATACGCAGTATTTT. This translates into CASSQDPLAGVSDTQYF.

The chain combines TRBV28 with TRBJ2-1, with unresolved D. The CDR3 is 15 residues long. The V end lost 1 base, the J end lost 3 bases, and 10 bases lay between the germline ends. Germline CDR1 is MDHEN and CDR2 is SYDVKM. The CDR3, as DNA: TGTGCCAGCAGTTTATTTTCTGGTAGCTACAATGAGCAGTTCTTC. It codes for CASSLFSGSYNEQFF.

As DNA, the CDR3 is TGTGCCAGCAGCTTAGGCTCTTACTATGGCTACACCTTC. This gives the protein CASSLGSYYGYTF. This chain links TRBV7-2 with TRBJ1-2, with D uncertain. V lost 1 base, J lost 3 bases, and 6 bases lay in between. Looked up from germline, CDR1 is SGHTA and CDR2 is FQGNSA. The CDR3 sequence is 13 residues long.

The chain employs TRBV19 and TRBJ2-3; 14 bases map to TRBD2. The CDR3 sequence is 18 residues long. Germline V gene sequence: CDR1 LNHDA, CDR2 SQIVND (reference sequence). V was clipped by 9 bases and J by 0 bases; unmatched bases: 11. The CDR3 DNA follows: TGTGCCAGCCAGCGGGGACTAGCGGGAGTATCTAGCACAGATACGCAGTATTTT. Protein product: CASQRGLAGVSSTDTQYF.

CDR3: CASSKAQGGKLNTEAFF. The CDR3 region has the DNA TGTGCCAGCAGCAAAGCGCAGGGCGGAAAACTGAACACTGAAGCTTTCTTT. This chain links TRBV21-1 with TRBJ1-1; TRBD1 is taken as the D call from the table, unchecked against the DNA. TRBV21-1 is recorded as a pseudogene. The CDR3 consists of 17 residues.

The V and J genes are TRBV6-4 and TRBJ2-6, with TRBD1 matching over 7 bases. This CDR3 spans 14 amino acids. V lost 4 bases and J lost 3; bases outside the gene matches: 0. The germline V gene has CDR1 MRHNA and CDR2 SNTAGT. CDR3 sequence (DNA): TGTGCCAGCAGTGGGACAGGTGGGGCCAACGTCCTGACTTTC. Translation: CASSGTGGANVLTF.

The chain is built from TRBV5-1 and TRBJ2-2; TRBD1 matches at 7 bases. Germline CDR1 and CDR2: SGHRS and YFSETQ. The CDR3 runs 15 residues. With V trimmed by 0 bases and J by 5 bases, 4 bases remained unmatched. CDR3 DNA: TGCGCCAGCAGCTTGGCCGCCAGGGGGACCGGGGAGCTGTTTTTT. Encoded protein: CASSLAARGTGELFF. Full variable domain (outside the CDR3, taken from reference TRBV5-1 and TRBJ2-2): KAGVTQTPRYLIKTRGQQVTLSCSPISGHRSVSWYQQTPGQGLQFLFEYFSETQRNKGNFPGRFSGRQFSNSRSEMNVSTLELGDSALYLCASSLAARGTGELFFGEGSRLTVL.

This clone turned up a few times. The V gene is TRBV4-1, the J gene TRBJ1-4, with a weak D call TRBD1 (5 bases). V gave up 0 bases and J gave up 7 bases, with 12 bases separating them. Germline V gene lookup returns CDR1 MGHRA and CDR2 YSYEKL. CDR3 length: 15 amino acids. The CDR3 sequence is CASSQEGTLGEKLFF. The CDR3 DNA is TGCGCCAGCAGCCAAGAGGGGACCCTGGGTGAAAAACTGTTTTTT.

This clone was picked up one time. V gene TRBV4-3 combines with J gene TRBJ1-5; D is unresolved. Germline V lookup: CDR1 LGHNA, CDR2 YSLEER. The length of the CDR3 is 15 residues. Trimming pared 0 bases from V and 0 bases from J, leaving 6 bases between. The DNA of the CDR3 is TGCGCCAGCAGCCAAGAGGCCTTTAGCAATCAGCCCCAGCATTTT. This sequence encodes CASSQEAFSNQPQHF.

The chain uses TRBV7-8 and TRBJ1-2; 7 nucleotides line up with TRBD1. The CDR3 covers 14 residues. Germline V gives CDR1 SGHVS, CDR2 FQNEAQ. Trimming at V came to 1 base and at J to 8 bases, leaving 7 bases not matched to a gene. The CDR3 nucleotides are TGTGCCAGCAGCTTAGGAACAGGGGAAGTCGGCTACACCTTC. It translates to CASSLGTGEVGYTF.

This chain links TRBV25-1 with TRBJ2-1; perhaps TRBD2 as D (5 bases). V was shortened by 4 bases and J by 0 bases, with 13 bases between the two germline ends. From germline, CDR1 is MGHDK and CDR2 SYGVNS. This CDR3 spans 16 amino acids. The CDR3 sequence is CASSGGSISSYNEQFF. The CDR3 DNA reads as TGTGCCAGCAGTGGTGGGAGCATCAGCTCCTACAATGAGCAGTTCTTC.

V and J are TRBV15 and TRBJ2-3; TRBD2 might be the D (5 bases). The CDR3 runs to 15 residues. Germline V gene lookup returns CDR1 LNHNV and CDR2 YYDKDF (reference sequence). The V and J ends lost 1 base and 0 bases respectively, with 8 bases between them. CDR3 bases: TGTGCCACCAGCAGAGTGCGCGGGAGCACAGATACGCAGTATTTT. This gives the protein CATSRVRGSTDTQYF.

This chain uses TRBV27 with TRBJ2-5, with 7 bases fitting TRBD1. V lost 3 bases and J lost 4; bases outside the gene matches: 2. CDR1 and CDR2 (germline): MNHEY, SMNVEV (reference sequence). The CDR3 runs 13 residues. CDR3 sequence: CASSLTGRETQYF. CDR3 coding DNA: TGTGCCAGCAGTTTGACAGGGAGAGAGACCCAGTACTTC.

The chain has TRBV19 and TRBJ1-1; 9 nucleotides agree with TRBD1. The germline V gene has CDR1 LNHDA and CDR2 SQIVND (reference sequence). J was trimmed by 7 bases and V by 4 bases; bases with no gene match: 4. This CDR3 has 13 residues. The CDR3 DNA reads TGTGCCAGTAGTAGGACAGGGGAAGATGAAGCTTTCTTT. This sequence encodes CASSRTGEDEAFF.

This sequence joins TRBV4-1 and TRBJ1-4; D unresolved. The CDR3 is 17 residues long. V lost 0 bases and J 5 bases, leaving 16 bases between the germline ends. CDR1 is MGHRA, CDR2 YSYEKL, per germline. This CDR3 is CASSQDGGRPGNEKLFF. DNA of the CDR3: TGCGCCAGCAGCCAAGACGGCGGGAGGCCGGGGAATGAAAAACTGTTTTTT.

The chain employs TRBV11-3 and TRBJ1-3; D remains unclear. The germline V gene encodes CDR1 SGHNT and CDR2 YENEEA. Between the trimmed V and J ends, which lost 9 bases and 0 bases, there was a span of 12 bases. This CDR3 contains 14 residues. The CDR3 sequence: CASLSRTSGNTIYF. DNA for the CDR3: TGTGCCAGTTTGTCGAGGACCTCTGGAAACACCATATATTTT. The full variable domain, in which reference TRBV11-3 and TRBJ1-3 provide the parts outside the CDR3, is EAGVVQSPRYKIIEKKQPVAFWCNPISGHNTLYWYLQNLGQGPELLIRYENEEAVDDSQLPKDRFSAERLKGVDSTLKIQPAELGDSAVYLCASLSRTSGNTIYFGEGSWLTVV.

This chain joins TRBV10-2 and TRBJ2-1, with 13 bases identical to TRBD2. Unmatched junction bases numbered 13, after V lost 8 bases and J lost 3 bases. The CDR3 covers 18 residues. The germline CDR1 and CDR2 sequences are WSHSY and SAAADI. For the CDR3, the DNA is TGCGCCAGCCGTACGACTAGCGGGAGGACGTCGGGCTACAATGAGCAGTTCTTC. Its translation: CASRTTSGRTSGYNEQFF.

The CDR3 bases are TGCGCCAGCGCTTGGGCAGATATAATGAACACTGAAGCTTTCTTT. It yields the protein CASAWADIMNTEAFF. This chain uses TRBV5-1 with TRBJ1-1, with D hard to call. The germline V gene encodes CDR1 SGHRS and CDR2 YFSETQ. CDR3 size: 15 residues. V was pared by 7 bases and J by 0 bases, with 16 bases between. The complete variable domain, with remaining parts taken from reference TRBV5-1 and TRBJ1-1, reads KAGVTQTPRYLIKTRGQQVTLSCSPISGHRSVSWYQQTPGQGLQFLFEYFSETQRNKGNFPGRFSGRQFSNSRSEMNVSTLELGDSALYLCASAWADIMNTEAFFGQGTRLTVV.

This clone has just one count. The V call is TRBV6-5, the J call TRBJ1-1; D gene uncertain. The CDR3 is 15 residues long. V gave up 4 bases and J gave up 1 base, with 13 bases separating them. Germline CDR1 MNHEY, CDR2 SVGAGI. The CDR3 here is CASSLAPTANTEAFF. The CDR3 DNA reads TGTGCCAGCAGTTTAGCTCCCACCGCGAACACTGAAGCTTTCTTT.

The chain has TRBV12-3 or TRBV12-4 and TRBJ2-7; D remains ambiguous. This CDR3 has 11 residues. The germline V and J ends were trimmed by 3 bases and 6 bases, with 6 bases remaining between them. The CDR3 reads CASSFGGEQYF. The CDR3 coding sequence is TGTGCCAGCAGTTTCGGTGGCGAGCAGTACTTC.